The next 12 T cell receptor beta chains were all read from a single sample in a study of cytomegalovirus exposure and HLA in healthy donors. 60 Vbeta and 13 Jbeta primers were used in PCR. TCRdb keeps only in-frame clones here, not all; method: immunoSEQ multiplex PCR. The sample lists 90,000 or so clones, roughly four fifths occurring once. Sequencing was carried out using PBMCs. The receptor set was obtained from a man aged 25 to 40 in good health and CMV-seropositive.

The genes are TRBV27 and TRBJ1-5; TRBD1 is a possible D gene (5 bases). Germline CDR1 reads MNHEY; CDR2 reads SMNVEV (reference sequence). The CDR3 has 14 residues. V was pared by 4 bases and J by 5 bases, with 12 bases between. The CDR3 nucleotides read TGTGCCAGCAGTTCGGGGGGTCGGGATCAGCCCCAGCATTTT. Translating gives CASSSGGRDQPQHF.

V is TRBV20-1 and J is TRBJ1-2; 7 bases align to TRBD1. CDR3 size: 11 residues. CDR1 and CDR2 from the germline V gene are DFQATT and SNEGSKA (reference sequence). CDR3 coding DNA: TGCAGAGGGGGCGGACACTATGGCTACACCTTC. This codes for CRGGGHYGYTF.

CDR3 loop: CASKPGHLYGYTF. As DNA, the CDR3 is TGTGCCTCGAAACCGGGACATCTCTATGGCTACACCTTC. The V gene is TRBV6-5, the J gene TRBJ1-2, with TRBD1 as a possible D gene (6 bases). The CDR3 has 13 residues. CDR1 is MNHEY, CDR2 SVGAGI, per germline. Trimming took off 11 bases at V and 4 bases at J, with 17 bases between the two ends.

The chain has TRBV18 and TRBJ2-3, with D tentatively TRBD2 (6 bases). Trimming stripped 2 bases from V and 3 bases from J, with 6 bases between. Germline V gene sequence: CDR1 KGHSH, CDR2 LQKENI. This CDR3 has 13 amino acids. In DNA form, the CDR3 reads TGTGCCAGCTCACCAGGGAGGACAGATACGCAGTATTTT. This sequence encodes CASSPGRTDTQYF.

The rearrangement links TRBV30 to TRBJ1-2; TRBD1 agrees at 10 bases. Germline V gene lookup returns CDR1 GTSNPN and CDR2 SVGIG (reference sequence). Trimming at V came to 1 base and at J to 3 bases, leaving 5 bases not matched to a gene. CDR3 length: 15 amino acids. CDR3 sequence: CAWSGQGANHYGYTF. DNA for the CDR3: TGTGCCTGGAGTGGACAGGGGGCGAATCACTATGGCTACACCTTC. The full variable domain, in which reference TRBV30 and TRBJ1-2 provide the parts outside the CDR3, is SQTIHQWPATLVQPVGSPLSLECTVEGTSNPNLYWYRQAAGRGLQLLFYSVGIGQISSEVPQNLSASRPQDRQFILSSKKLLLSDSGFYLCAWSGQGANHYGYTFGSGTRLTVV.

This chain connects TRBV11-2 to TRBJ1-2; D is possibly TRBD1 (6 bases). The V gene's germline CDR1 is SGHAT and CDR2 FQNNGV. The CDR3 spans 17 residues. Deletions cut 2 bases from V and 0 bases from J, with 16 bases between. The CDR3 DNA is TGTGCCAGCAGCTTACTCCCACTTGGACAGACTAACTATGGCTACACCTTC. Its translation is CASSLLPLGQTNYGYTF.

V is TRBV28 and J is TRBJ2-4; 8 nucleotides match TRBD2. In germline, CDR1 is MDHEN, CDR2 SYDVKM. Losses at the gene ends were 9 bases for V and 0 bases for J; bases not matched to a gene: 7. The CDR3 is 15 residues long. DNA of the CDR3: TGTGCCAGGGCGGGAGGCGGTCTAGCCAAAAACATTCAGTACTTC. The encoded protein is CARAGGGLAKNIQYF.

There are a few counts of this clone. This rearrangement joins TRBV6-1 to TRBJ1-3; TRBD1 aligns across 9 bases. Germline loops: CDR1 MNHNS, CDR2 SASEGT. With V trimmed by 2 bases and J by 0 bases, 14 bases remained unmatched. The CDR3 extends over 20 amino acids. The CDR3 sequence is CASSERGGQGPFGSGNTIYF. CDR3 nucleotides: TGTGCCAGCAGTGAACGGGGGGGACAGGGCCCATTCGGCTCTGGAAACACCATATATTTT.

This clone showed up just once. The chain recombines TRBV7-6 with TRBJ2-7; possibly TRBD1 for D (6 bases). Germline V lookup: CDR1 SGHVS, CDR2 FNYEAQ. The germline V and J ends were trimmed by 0 bases and 2 bases, with 17 bases remaining between them. The CDR3 has 17 residues. In DNA, the CDR3 is TGTGCCAGCAGCTTAGCGGCCGGGACACAGTCTACCTACGAGCAGTACTTC. It specifies CASSLAAGTQSTYEQYF. The full variable domain, its missing parts supplied by reference TRBV7-6 and TRBJ2-7, is GAGVSQSPRYKVTKRGQDVALRCDPISGHVSLYWYRQALGQGPEFLTYFNYEAQQDKSGLPNDRFSAERPEGSISTLTIQRTEQRDSAMYRCASSLAAGTQSTYEQYFGPGTRLTVT.

This chain connects TRBV5-1 to TRBJ1-5; D is possibly TRBD1 (5 bases). The germline CDR1 and CDR2 sequences are SGHRS and YFSETQ. The CDR3 has 17 amino acids. Deletions cut 0 bases from V and 2 bases from J, with 15 bases between. The CDR3 nucleotides read TGCGCCAGCAGCTTGGAAGGGGCAGGGAATGGCAATCAGCCCCAGCATTTT. Protein: CASSLEGAGNGNQPQHF.

The genes are TRBV6-5 and TRBJ2-1, with TRBD2 matching over 7 bases. The trim removed 2 bases at V and 6 bases at J, leaving 10 bases unmatched. The CDR3 runs to 16 residues. Germline values: CDR1 MNHEY, CDR2 SVGAGI. DNA of the CDR3: TGTGCCAGCAGTTACATCCCGGCGGGGGTCACCAATGAGCAGTTCTTC. Encoded protein: CASSYIPAGVTNEQFF.

This clone was counted between two and nine times. V and J are TRBV6-1 and TRBJ2-1, with a weak D call TRBD2 (7 bases). Looked up from germline, CDR1 is MNHNS and CDR2 is SASEGT. Between the trimmed V and J ends, which lost 3 bases and 6 bases, there was a span of 15 bases. The CDR3 length is 15 residues. The CDR3 nucleotides are TGTGCCAGCAGTGACGGGGGGCTAGTCTCCAATGAGCAGTTCTTC. It encodes CASSDGGLVSNEQFF.